A selection of T cell receptor beta chains follows, all from one sample in a study of OX40 agonist ivuxolimab in advanced cancers. The table came from immunoSEQ multiplex PCR; TCRdb's copy has only in-frame clones and leaves some out. The table shows tens of thousands of clones, with 80% to 90% occurring only once. The source material was CD4+ or CD8+ T cells sorted from blood, sampled in a trial of the OX40 agonist ivuxolimab. The receptors were gathered from an adult with an advanced solid tumor such as melanoma, head and neck, liver or kidney cancer. The CDR3 runs from the conserved cysteine through the conserved F or W. Fields, in order: J gene, V gene, CDR3 length, clone size, D gene, CDR3 protein, CDR3 DNA. A D gene is named only where the DNA matches it firmly. Expanded clones get a size class; other rows say once, few or many, or leave the size out.

TRBJ1-1,TRBV27,13,-,-,CASSLSGTTEAFF,TGTGCCAGCAGTTTATCAGGGACCACTGAAGCTTTCTTT
TRBJ1-2,TRBV5-6,13,-,-,CASSLQGRYGYTF,TGTGCCAGCAGCTTACAGGGTCGGTATGGCTACACCTTC
TRBJ2-3,TRBV27,13,-,-,CASSLSSVGERYF,TGTGCCAGCAGTTTATCGTCGGTGGGAGAGCGGTATTTT
TRBJ1-5,TRBV27,14,-,TRBD1,CASSLSTGLEPQHF,TGTGCCAGCAGTTTATCGACAGGGTTGGAGCCCCAGCATTTT
TRBJ1-1,TRBV28,13,-,-,CASSPAGVTEAFF,TGTGCCAGCAGTCCGGCAGGGGTTACTGAAGCTTTCTTT
TRBJ2-1,TRBV19,16,-,-,CASSPSGDSSYNEQFF,TGTGCCAGTAGTCCCTCGGGGGACAGTTCCTACAATGAGCAGTTCTTC
TRBJ2-1,TRBV27,14,-,-,CASSFSRVYNEQFF,TGTGCCAGCAGTTTCTCGAGGGTGTACAATGAGCAGTTCTTC
TRBJ2-7,TRBV4-2,14,few,TRBD2,CASSQLAGGGEQYF,TGTGCCAGCAGCCAACTAGCGGGGGGAGGTGAGCAGTACTTC
TRBJ2-3,TRBV19,13,-,-,CASSSPDTDTQYF,TGTGCCAGTAGTAGTCCAGACACAGATACGCAGTATTTT
TRBJ2-1,TRBV19,17,-,-,CASSIDRGLAFYNEQFF,TGTGCCAGTAGTATAGATAGAGGCCTAGCGTTCTACAATGAGCAGTTCTTC
TRBJ2-7,TRBV6-5,15,-,TRBD1,CASIPGTGGSYEQYF,TGTGCCAGCATCCCCGGGACAGGGGGTTCCTACGAGCAGTACTTC
TRBJ1-1,TRBV6-5,13,-,-,CASSYSLNTEAFF,TGTGCCAGCAGTTACTCGTTGAACACTGAAGCTTTCTTT
TRBJ2-2,TRBV11-3,16,-,-,CASTDGQTANTGELFF,TGTGCCAGCACCGATGGGCAGACTGCGAACACCGGGGAGCTGTTTTTT
TRBJ2-7,TRBV5-4,14,-,-,CASSLVQGSDEQYF,TGTGCCAGCAGCTTGGTTCAGGGCTCCGACGAGCAGTACTTC
TRBJ2-7,TRBV4-3,15,-,-,CASSQDVASSYEQYF,TGCGCCAGCAGCCAAGATGTGGCGAGCTCCTACGAGCAGTACTTC
TRBJ2-7,TRBV2,14,-,TRBD2,CASSGSSGRYEQYF,TGTGCCAGCAGTGGGTCTAGCGGGAGATACGAGCAGTACTTC
TRBJ2-1,TRBV5-1,15,-,-,CASSSSGYSYNEQFF,TGCGCCAGCAGCTCGAGCGGATACTCCTACAATGAGCAGTTCTTC
TRBJ2-5,TRBV27,17,-,-,CASSPNGVGAYQETQYF,TGTGCCAGCAGTCCGAACGGGGTGGGGGCCTACCAAGAGACCCAGTACTTC
TRBJ1-1,TRBV6-1,12,once,-,CASLKGGTEAFF,TGTGCCAGTTTAAAAGGGGGTACTGAAGCTTTCTTT
TRBJ1-2,TRBV28,16,-,-,CASSSPLIGSNYGYTF,TGTGCCAGCAGTTCCCCTCTTATCGGGTCTAACTATGGCTACACCTTC
TRBJ2-7,TRBV19,13,-,-,CASSPWGFYEQYF,TGTGCCAGTAGTCCATGGGGATTCTACGAGCAGTACTTC
TRBJ2-2,TRBV7-6,19,-,TRBD1,CASSRGTGQEITNTGELFF,TGTGCCAGCAGCCGGGGAACGGGACAGGAGATAACGAACACCGGGGAGCTGTTTTTT
TRBJ2-1,TRBV5-1,15,-,TRBD2,CASSLERGVYNEQFF,TGCGCCAGCAGCTTGGAGCGGGGGGTATACAATGAGCAGTTCTTC
TRBJ2-7,TRBV27,15,-,-,CASSLSVYRSYEQYF,TGTGCCAGCAGTTTATCGGTATACCGTTCCTACGAGCAGTACTTC
TRBJ2-7,TRBV15,14,-,-,CATGTRTGWYEQYF,TGTGCCACCGGCACCAGGACGGGGTGGTACGAGCAGTACTTC
TRBJ2-1,TRBV7-3,16,-,TRBD2,CASSLNEGGAYNEQFF,TGTGCCAGCAGCTTAAACGAGGGAGGGGCCTACAATGAGCAGTTCTTC
TRBJ2-2,TRBV7-3,15,-,TRBD1,CASSFAGGSGGELFF,TGTGCCAGCAGCTTCGCAGGGGGCAGTGGCGGGGAGCTGTTTTTT
TRBJ2-5,TRBV5-1,18,-,-,CASSPNALTVPGRETQYF,TGCGCCAGCAGCCCCAACGCCCTGACAGTCCCCGGTAGGGAGACCCAGTACTTC
TRBJ1-4,TRBV6-1,14,-,-,CASRTDISDEKLFF,TGTGCCAGCAGGACTGACATATCTGATGAAAAACTGTTTTTT
TRBJ2-1,TRBV10-3,15,-,-,CAISGVPDSYNEQFF,TGTGCCATCAGTGGAGTCCCCGACTCCTACAATGAGCAGTTCTTC
TRBJ2-1,TRBV5-4,15,-,TRBD1,CASSLAGTGYNEQFF,TGTGCCAGCAGCTTGGCAGGGACAGGGTACAATGAGCAGTTCTTC